These T cell receptor beta chains were read from a single sample in a study of blood T cell repertoires in COVID-19. Some clones are missing from TCRdb's copy, which holds only in-frame ones; the method was immunoSEQ multiplex PCR. The sample comprises under 400,000 clones, approximately 90% of which are singletons, and around 1.6% rests with the top ten. The sequenced sample was peripheral blood. Receptor source: a woman under 40 with COVID-19, enrolled during active disease. CDR3s include the opening cysteine and the closing phenylalanine or tryptophan. Not every row has a clone size; where given, it reads once, few, many or a size class.

CDR3 length: 13; V gene: TRBV25-1; J gene: TRBJ1-4; clone size: NA; CDR3 protein: CASHGTGNEKLFF
CDR3 length: 15; V gene: TRBV11-3; J gene: TRBJ2-2; clone size: NA; CDR3 protein: CASSSIAGNTGELFF
CDR3 length: 14; V gene: TRBV7-9; J gene: TRBJ1-2; clone size: once; CDR3 protein: CASSFSDSPYGYTF
CDR3 length: 13; V gene: TRBV9; J gene: TRBJ1-2; clone size: NA; CDR3 protein: CASSLDWDYGYTF
CDR3 length: 16; V gene: TRBV2; J gene: TRBJ1-5; clone size: NA; CDR3 protein: CASSSQTGGSYQPQHF
CDR3 length: 12; V gene: TRBV30; J gene: TRBJ1-1; clone size: NA; CDR3 protein: CAWSVFGTEAFF
CDR3 length: 14; V gene: TRBV19; J gene: TRBJ2-5; clone size: NA; CDR3 protein: CASSLVGGGETQYF
CDR3 length: 13; V gene: TRBV7-6; J gene: TRBJ2-1; clone size: NA; CDR3 protein: CASSLTGAWEQFF
CDR3 length: 14; V gene: TRBV4-2; J gene: TRBJ1-2; clone size: NA; CDR3 protein: CASSPLKREAGYTF
CDR3 length: 14; V gene: TRBV18; J gene: TRBJ1-2; clone size: NA; CDR3 protein: CASSPPGEGYGYTF
CDR3 length: 15; V gene: TRBV7-9; J gene: TRBJ1-4; clone size: NA; CDR3 protein: CASSQAGGWNEKLFF
CDR3 length: 16; V gene: TRBV5-6; J gene: TRBJ1-3; clone size: once; CDR3 protein: CASSRGSWARGNTIYF
CDR3 length: 13; V gene: TRBV5-6; J gene: TRBJ1-1; clone size: NA; CDR3 protein: CASSWGRGQGAFF
CDR3 length: 14; V gene: TRBV7-2; J gene: TRBJ1-3; clone size: NA; CDR3 protein: CASSLSGFGNTIYF
CDR3 length: 13; V gene: TRBV24-1; J gene: TRBJ2-3; clone size: NA; CDR3 protein: CATSVSHTDTQYF
CDR3 length: 13; V gene: TRBV5-1; J gene: TRBJ1-1; clone size: NA; CDR3 protein: CASSLEANTKAFF
CDR3 length: 13; V gene: TRBV5-1; J gene: TRBJ2-5; clone size: NA; CDR3 protein: CASSQNHQETQYF
CDR3 length: 14; V gene: TRBV27; J gene: TRBJ1-1; clone size: few; CDR3 protein: CASSSLGGSLEAFF
CDR3 length: 14; V gene: TRBV5-1; J gene: TRBJ1-4; clone size: NA; CDR3 protein: CASRYGTDNEKLFF
CDR3 length: 15; V gene: TRBV14; J gene: TRBJ2-7; clone size: NA; CDR3 protein: CASSQLAGGIYEQYF
CDR3 length: 17; V gene: TRBV27; J gene: TRBJ1-4; clone size: NA; CDR3 protein: CASSSAGGIPQREKLFF
CDR3 length: 15; V gene: TRBV7-8; J gene: TRBJ1-3; clone size: NA; CDR3 protein: CASSYRQDPGNTIYF
CDR3 length: 15; V gene: TRBV4-1; J gene: TRBJ2-2; clone size: NA; CDR3 protein: CASRPGPGFLSKLFF
CDR3 length: 14; V gene: TRBV6-4; J gene: TRBJ2-2; clone size: NA; CDR3 protein: CASSEEENTGELFF
CDR3 length: 12; V gene: TRBV2; J gene: TRBJ2-5; clone size: NA; CDR3 protein: CASHSGVETQYF
CDR3 length: 15; V gene: TRBV28; J gene: TRBJ1-3; clone size: NA; CDR3 protein: CASRGDRASGNTIYF
CDR3 length: 13; V gene: TRBV10-3; J gene: TRBJ2-3; clone size: NA; CDR3 protein: CAISAGSTDTQYF
CDR3 length: 13; V gene: TRBV5-6; J gene: TRBJ2-3; clone size: NA; CDR3 protein: CASSLQGADTQYF
CDR3 length: 16; V gene: TRBV6-2/TRBV6-3; J gene: TRBJ2-7; clone size: NA; CDR3 protein: CASSPTSGGAWYEQYF
CDR3 length: 13; V gene: TRBV7-8; J gene: TRBJ1-2; clone size: NA; CDR3 protein: CASSPDLNYGYTF
CDR3 length: 16; V gene: TRBV9; J gene: TRBJ2-3; clone size: NA; CDR3 protein: CASSGGNRVGGDTQYF
CDR3 length: 13; V gene: TRBV12-3/TRBV12-4; J gene: TRBJ2-3; clone size: NA; CDR3 protein: CASRTSGTDTQYF
CDR3 length: 15; V gene: TRBV3-1/TRBV3-2; J gene: TRBJ1-1; clone size: NA; CDR3 protein: CASSQDLGGSTEAFF
CDR3 length: 15; V gene: TRBV3-1/TRBV3-2; J gene: TRBJ2-2; clone size: NA; CDR3 protein: CASSQDGAGTGELFF
CDR3 length: 16; V gene: TRBV5-1; J gene: TRBJ1-1; clone size: NA; CDR3 protein: CASSLGQGLMNTEAFF
CDR3 length: 14; V gene: TRBV5-1; J gene: TRBJ2-3; clone size: NA; CDR3 protein: CASRPAGVIDTQYF
CDR3 length: 19; V gene: TRBV15; J gene: TRBJ1-3; clone size: few; CDR3 protein: CATSREIEAGRGSGNTIYF
CDR3 length: 16; V gene: TRBV11-3; J gene: TRBJ2-4; clone size: NA; CDR3 protein: CASSLGVALAKNIQYF
CDR3 length: 15; V gene: TRBV6-2/TRBV6-3; J gene: TRBJ1-5; clone size: NA; CDR3 protein: CASSSRDRTRQPQHF
CDR3 length: 14; V gene: TRBV6-6; J gene: TRBJ1-1; clone size: few; CDR3 protein: CASRVRGSNTEAFF
CDR3 length: 13; V gene: TRBV5-4; J gene: TRBJ1-2; clone size: NA; CDR3 protein: CASSQDTNYGYTF